Each of the 4 T cell receptor beta chains below was sequenced from the same sample in a study of blood T cell repertoires in COVID-19. TCRdb's table, derived via immunoSEQ multiplex PCR, lists solely in-frame clones and lacks some. The data contain approximately 350,000 clones, roughly nine tenths of them seen just once; the ten biggest clones take up roughly 1%. Sequenced material: PBMCs or T cells enriched from blood (not recorded which). The source is a man aged 18 to 35 who had recovered from COVID-19.

The CDR3 loop is CASSSVQGGWGTGELFF. CDR3 in DNA: TGCGCCAGCAGCTCAGTACAGGGGGGCTGGGGCACCGGGGAGCTGTTTTTT. J is TRBJ2-2 and V is TRBV5-1, with 8 positions matching TRBD1. V dropped 3 bases and J dropped 4; count of bases not matched to a gene: 11. Germline-derived CDR1 and CDR2 are SGHRS and YFSETQ. The CDR3 spans 17 residues.

The V call is TRBV7-6, the J call TRBJ1-1; TRBD1 matches at 7 bases. The germline V gene has CDR1 SGHVS and CDR2 FNYEAQ. J was trimmed by 1 base and V by 1 base; bases with no gene match: 15. This CDR3 spans 19 amino acids. CDR3 amino acids: CASSLEDWTGREGNTEAFF. Written as DNA, the CDR3 is TGTGCCAGCAGCTTAGAAGATTGGACAGGAAGAGAGGGGAACACTGAAGCTTTCTTT.

CDR3 DNA sequence: TGTGCCAGCAGTTTCTTGTCGGGGGCCAAAAACATTCAGTACTTC. Protein: CASSFLSGAKNIQYF. The chain carries TRBV27 and TRBJ2-4; D may be TRBD2 (5 bases). V lost 3 bases and J 1 base, leaving 10 bases between the germline ends. The CDR3 spans 15 residues. Germline lookup yields CDR1 MNHEY and CDR2 SMNVEV (reference sequence).

The chain links TRBV27 to TRBJ1-1; D not certain. The germline V and J ends were trimmed by 2 bases and 4 bases, with 11 bases remaining between them. This CDR3 is 14 amino acids long. Germline CDR1 is MNHEY and CDR2 is SMNVEV (reference sequence). The CDR3, as DNA: TGTGCCAGCAGTTTAGGAGTCGTTAGCACTGAAGCTTTCTTT. Translation gives CASSLGVVSTEAFF.